The 28 T cell receptor beta chains given below trace back to one sample, sequenced in a study of T cells after yellow fever vaccination. TCRdb re-derived calls from the 5' RACE reads in MiXCR, one entry per CDR3 protein. The sample shows hundreds of thousands of distinct CDR3 sequences, around 20% of them seen only once. Sequences were derived from PBMCs, sampled before the yellow fever booster vaccination. The receptor set was obtained from a man younger than 30 who received the YFV17D yellow fever vaccine.

This clonotype was counted between two and nine times. J is TRBJ2-7 and V is TRBV6-5; 7 nucleotides align to TRBD1. V lost 6 bases, J lost 2 bases, and 4 bases stayed unmatched. The CDR3 contains 13 residues. The V gene's germline CDR1 is MNHEY and CDR2 SVGAGI. The CDR3 loop is CASRETGTYEQYF. CDR3 sequence (DNA): TGTGCCAGCAGAGAGACAGGGACCTACGAGCAGTACTTC.

The table lists this clonotype with a few counts. This chain joins TRBV12-3 or TRBV12-4 and TRBJ2-1; 7 bases match TRBD1. The CDR3 contains 13 residues. Trimming at V came to 7 bases and at J to 9 bases, leaving 9 bases not matched to a gene. The CDR3 here is CASNGQAGGEQFF. CDR3 in DNA: TGTGCCAGCAACGGACAGGCCGGCGGTGAGCAGTTCTTC.

V usage is TRBV18 and J usage is TRBJ1-3, with D possibly being TRBD1 (6 bases). The germline gives CDR1 KGHSH, CDR2 LQKENI. The CDR3 is 15 amino acids. The V end lost 3 bases, the J end lost 0 bases, and 9 bases lay between the germline ends. The CDR3 nucleotides are TGTGCCAGCTCACCTCAGGACAGCTCTGGAAACACCATATATTTT. It specifies CASSPQDSSGNTIYF. Using reference TRBV18 and TRBJ1-3 for the parts outside the CDR3, the full variable domain is NAGVMQNPRHLVRRRGQEARLRCSPMKGHSHVYWYRQLPEEGLKFMVYLQKENIIDESGMPKERFSAEFPKEGPSILRIQQVVRGDSAAYFCASSPQDSSGNTIYFGEGSWLTVV.

V gene TRBV12-3 or TRBV12-4 combines with J gene TRBJ2-7; possibly TRBD1 for D (6 bases). The CDR3 consists of 12 residues. V shed 1 base and J shed 12 bases, with 13 bases lying between them. CDR3 loop: CASSLGTASLYV. In DNA form, the CDR3 reads TGTGCCAGCAGTTTAGGGACAGCCTCGCTGTACGTC.

This clonotype was observed a handful of times. The CDR3 loop is CASSQIPASNYGYTF. The CDR3 DNA reads TGTGCCAGCAGCCAAATACCGGCATCTAACTATGGCTACACCTTC. This chain joins TRBV3-1 and TRBJ1-2; D gene ambiguous. Germline lookup yields CDR1 LGHDT and CDR2 YNNKEL (reference sequence). The CDR3 totals 15 residues. V was pared by 2 bases and J by 0 bases, with 10 bases between. Together with reference TRBV3-1 and TRBJ1-2, the CDR3 gives the full variable domain: DTAVSQTPKYLVTQMGNDKSIKCEQNLGHDTMYWYKQDSKKFLKIMFSYNNKELIINETVPNRFSPKSPDKAHLNLHINSLELGDSAVYFCASSQIPASNYGYTFGSGTRLTVV.

This clonotype was found a few times. This chain uses TRBV6-5 with TRBJ1-1; 7 bases are shared with TRBD1. This CDR3 spans 17 amino acids. After removal of 6 bases from V and 3 bases from J, the junction contained 16 bases not matched to a gene. The germline V gene encodes CDR1 MNHEY and CDR2 SVGAGI. CDR3 nucleotides: TGTGCCAGCAGATCCCGCATTCCGGGACAGATTTACACTGAAGCTTTCTTT. Its translation: CASRSRIPGQIYTEAFF.

This clonotype was detected only a few times. The gene calls are TRBV15 and TRBJ1-2; no firm D call. The CDR3 has 13 residues. Deletions cut 0 bases from V and 7 bases from J, with 9 bases between. The V gene's germline CDR1 is LNHNV and CDR2 YYDKDF (reference sequence). For the CDR3, the DNA is TGTGCCACCAGCAGAGAGGGAGTTGGTGGCTACACCTTC. As protein: CATSREGVGGYTF.

The rearrangement joins TRBV5-1 to TRBJ1-5; no clear D. CDR3 length: 14 amino acids. Trimming shortened V by 4 bases and J by 5 bases, and 13 bases separated the two germline ends. The germline gives CDR1 SGHRS, CDR2 YFSETQ. CDR3 in DNA: TGCGCCAGCAGCCTCGGATGGCAGGATCAGCCCCAGCATTTT. It specifies CASSLGWQDQPQHF. Using reference TRBV5-1 and TRBJ1-5 for the parts outside the CDR3, the full variable domain is KAGVTQTPRYLIKTRGQQVTLSCSPISGHRSVSWYQQTPGQGLQFLFEYFSETQRNKGNFPGRFSGRQFSNSRSEMNVSTLELGDSALYLCASSLGWQDQPQHFGDGTRLSIL.

This clonotype was seen a handful of times. The V and J genes are TRBV5-1 and TRBJ1-2; possibly TRBD1 for D (5 bases). The V and J ends lost 1 base and 5 bases respectively, with 15 bases between them. The CDR3 has 15 amino acids. Germline V CDR1 and CDR2: SGHRS, YFSETQ. In nucleotides, the CDR3 is TGCGCCAGCAGCTTGCATGGGGGGACGGATTATGGCTACACCTTC. Its translation is CASSLHGGTDYGYTF.

This chain joins TRBV20-1 and TRBJ1-1; tentative D call: TRBD1 (6 bases). CDR1 and CDR2 from the germline V gene are DFQATT and SNEGSKA (reference sequence). CDR3 size: 14 residues. The V gene lost 3 bases and the J gene lost 2 bases, with 13 bases spanning the gap. The CDR3 loop reads CSAREQGGNTEAFF. CDR3 coding DNA: TGCAGTGCTAGGGAACAGGGCGGAAACACTGAAGCTTTCTTT.

The chain employs TRBV3-1 and TRBJ2-7; D unresolved. The CDR3 covers 15 residues. CDR1 is LGHDT and CDR2 is YNNKEL in the germline V gene (reference sequence). With 4 bases removed from V and 0 bases from J, the gap between germline ends came to 13 bases. The CDR3 DNA sequence: TGTGCCAGCAGCCGAGCAGATTTACTCTCCTACGAGCAGTACTTC. This translates into CASSRADLLSYEQYF.

There are a few counts of this clonotype. A single base separates this from a much larger clone, so it may be a read error. The chain links TRBV6-1 to TRBJ2-2; D is uncertain. The CDR3 is 12 residues long. CDR1 and CDR2 (germline): MNHNS, SASEGT. V was pared by 3 bases and J by 5 bases, with 4 bases between. CDR3 bases: TGTGCCAGCAGTGAGTGGACCGGGGAGCTGTTTTTT. Translation: CASSEWTGELFF.

The CDR3 nucleotides are TGTGCCAGCAGCTTAGAACAGACTGGGGCCAACGTCCTGACTTTC. Translation gives CASSLEQTGANVLTF. The V call is TRBV7-3, the J call TRBJ2-6, with unresolved D. The CDR3 totals 15 residues. Trimming cost V 2 bases and J 2 bases, with 7 bases left between them. CDR1 SGHTA and CDR2 FQGTGA come from the germline V gene.

This clonotype was recorded a few times. The CDR3 sequence is CASSLAGGGRELFF. CDR3 nucleotide sequence: TGTGCCAGCAGCTTGGCGGGAGGGGGCCGGGAGCTGTTTTTT. The chain couples TRBV7-3 to TRBJ2-2; TRBD2 matches at 9 bases. The V gene end was trimmed by 3 bases and the J gene end by 9 bases; junction bases not matched to a gene: 5. The CDR3 consists of 14 residues. Germline V gene data show CDR1 as SGHTA and CDR2 as FQGTGA.

This clonotype was counted many times. This chain joins TRBV6-5 and TRBJ2-3; D remains ambiguous. Deletions cut 5 bases from V and 4 bases from J, with 7 bases between. Germline values: CDR1 MNHEY, CDR2 SVGAGI. The CDR3 loop spans 12 amino acids. The CDR3 sequence is CASSPNSDTQYF. CDR3 coding DNA: TGTGCCAGCAGTCCTAATTCAGATACGCAGTATTTT.

This clonotype has ten or more counts. V usage is TRBV6-6 and J usage is TRBJ2-7; 8 bases map to TRBD1. Per the germline V gene, CDR1 is MNHNY and CDR2 is SVGAGI (reference sequence). The CDR3 is made up of 15 amino acids. Unmatched junction bases numbered 6, after V lost 5 bases and J lost 0 bases. In nucleotides, the CDR3 is TGTGCCAGCAGTCCACGACAGGGGCCCTCCTACGAGCAGTACTTC. Encoded protein: CASSPRQGPSYEQYF.

This clonotype has just a few counts. This sequence joins TRBV7-9 and TRBJ2-3; TRBD2 is a possible D gene (6 bases). V was trimmed by 4 bases and J by 1 base, leaving 12 bases between them. Germline V gives CDR1 SEHNR, CDR2 FQNEAQ (reference sequence). The CDR3 is 15 residues long. The CDR3 nucleotides are TGTGCCAGCAGCTCTCCGGCGGGACGCACAGATACGCAGTATTTT. It is translated as CASSSPAGRTDTQYF.

The V and J genes are TRBV4-1 and TRBJ1-1; D gene ambiguous. Trimming took off 6 bases at V and 5 bases at J, with 16 bases between the two ends. The CDR3 extends over 14 amino acids. Germline values: CDR1 MGHRA, CDR2 YSYEKL. CDR3 in DNA: TGCGCCAGCAGAGGGCCCCTCCGTGGAACTGAAGCTTTCTTT. Protein sequence: CASRGPLRGTEAFF.

This clonotype has at least ten counts. The chain recombines TRBV12-3 or TRBV12-4 with TRBJ1-4, with a possible D match to TRBD1 (5 bases). The CDR3 loop spans 17 amino acids. Trimming removed 3 bases at V and 7 bases at J, with 21 bases between. CDR3 sequence: CASSFTNLAGNGEKLFF. For the CDR3, the DNA is TGTGCCAGCAGTTTTACCAACCTTGCAGGGAACGGTGAAAAACTGTTTTTT.

This clonotype has more than one count but fewer than ten. V gene TRBV6-2 or TRBV6-3 combines with J gene TRBJ2-6; possible D gene TRBD2, 5 bases. CDR3 length: 12 residues. Germline lookup yields CDR1 MNHEY and CDR2 SVGEGT. The V gene lost 5 bases and the J gene lost 13 bases, with 12 bases spanning the gap. In DNA form, the CDR3 reads TGTGCCAGCAGTGTTCGACGGAGGGTCCTGACTTTC. It is translated as CASSVRRRVLTF.

J is TRBJ2-4 and V is TRBV6-2 or TRBV6-3; perhaps D is TRBD1 or TRBD2 (5 bases each). The CDR3 has 16 amino acids. Germline V gene sequence: CDR1 MNHEY, CDR2 SVGEGT. Trimming shortened V by 5 bases and J by 2 bases, and 16 bases separated the two germline ends. The CDR3 DNA follows: TGTGCCAGCAGTCAAGGGACGGCGTGGCCCAAAAACATTCAGTACTTC. This translates into CASSQGTAWPKNIQYF.

Ten or more counts support this clonotype. The rearrangement links TRBV5-1 to TRBJ1-1; 10 bases are shared with TRBD1. V lost 4 bases to trimming and J lost 3 bases; unmatched junction nucleotides: 6. The length of the CDR3 is 15 residues. CDR1 and CDR2 (germline): SGHRS, YFSETQ. The CDR3 region has the DNA TGCGCCAGCAGCGAGGCGGACAGGGGGGACACTGAAGCTTTCTTT. As protein: CASSEADRGDTEAFF.

This chain links TRBV6-5 with TRBJ2-1; 7 positions agree with TRBD1. V shed 5 bases and J 5 bases; nucleotides not matched to a gene: 6. In germline, CDR1 is MNHEY, CDR2 SVGAGI. This CDR3 region has 14 residues. The CDR3 reads CASSRAGTDNEQFF. CDR3 nucleotide sequence: TGTGCCAGCAGTCGGGCCGGGACAGACAATGAGCAGTTCTTC.

The chain is built from TRBV4-3 and TRBJ2-2; 7 nucleotides match TRBD2. The J segment lost 7 bases and the V segment lost 6 bases, leaving 8 bases of the junction unmatched. The CDR3 covers 14 residues. Per germline, CDR1 LGHNA and CDR2 YSLEER. This CDR3 is CASSLAEKNGELFF. Here the CDR3 DNA reads TGCGCCAGCAGTCTAGCGGAGAAAAACGGGGAGCTGTTTTTT.

This clonotype was seen repeatedly, ten times or more. The V gene is TRBV5-1, the J gene TRBJ2-1; either TRBD1 or TRBD2 may fit D (5 bases each). The CDR3 length is 12 residues. V was pared by 0 bases and J by 8 bases, with 6 bases between. Germline V gives CDR1 SGHRS, CDR2 YFSETQ. The CDR3 spells CASSLVGDEQFF. CDR3 coding DNA: TGCGCCAGCAGCTTGGTGGGGGATGAGCAGTTCTTC. The whole variable domain, filled in from reference TRBV5-1 and TRBJ2-1, reads KAGVTQTPRYLIKTRGQQVTLSCSPISGHRSVSWYQQTPGQGLQFLFEYFSETQRNKGNFPGRFSGRQFSNSRSEMNVSTLELGDSALYLCASSLVGDEQFFGPGTRLTVL.

V usage is TRBV7-2 and J usage is TRBJ2-3, with TRBD2 matching 13 bases. The ends lost 6 bases at V and 2 bases at J; junction bases unmatched: 8. The CDR3 runs 17 residues. CDR1 is SGHTA and CDR2 is FQGNSA in the germline V gene. In nucleotides, the CDR3 is TGTGCCAGCAGTCACACAACTAGCGGGGGGGTCACAGATACGCAGTATTTT. It encodes CASSHTTSGGVTDTQYF.

The V gene is TRBV5-1, the J gene TRBJ2-7; the D is unclear. CDR3 length equals 13 residues. Between the trimmed V and J ends, which lost 0 bases and 5 bases, there was a span of 9 bases. From germline, CDR1 is SGHRS and CDR2 YFSETQ. CDR3 region: CASSLVAHHEQYF. The CDR3 DNA follows: TGCGCCAGCAGCTTGGTGGCTCACCACGAGCAGTACTTC.

The table lists this clonotype with a count of one. V usage is TRBV7-2 and J usage is TRBJ2-5; 7 bases align to TRBD2. V shed 5 bases, J shed 2 bases, and the junction held 8 bases outside the gene matches. CDR1 and CDR2 (germline): SGHTA, FQGNSA. This CDR3 region has 15 residues. CDR3 residues: CASSIRLAGQETQYF. The CDR3 DNA is TGTGCCAGCAGCATTAGACTAGCAGGTCAAGAGACCCAGTACTTC.